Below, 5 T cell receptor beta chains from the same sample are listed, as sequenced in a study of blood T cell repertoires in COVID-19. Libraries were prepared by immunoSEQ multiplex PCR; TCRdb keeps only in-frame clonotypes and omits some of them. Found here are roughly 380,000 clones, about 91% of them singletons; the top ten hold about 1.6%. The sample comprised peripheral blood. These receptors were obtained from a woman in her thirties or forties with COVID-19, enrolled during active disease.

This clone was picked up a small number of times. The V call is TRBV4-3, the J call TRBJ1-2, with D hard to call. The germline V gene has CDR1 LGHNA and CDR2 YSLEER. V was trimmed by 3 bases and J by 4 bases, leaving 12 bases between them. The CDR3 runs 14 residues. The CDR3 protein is CASSQARHLYGYTF. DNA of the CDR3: TGCGCCAGCAGCCAGGCCAGACACCTCTATGGCTACACCTTC.

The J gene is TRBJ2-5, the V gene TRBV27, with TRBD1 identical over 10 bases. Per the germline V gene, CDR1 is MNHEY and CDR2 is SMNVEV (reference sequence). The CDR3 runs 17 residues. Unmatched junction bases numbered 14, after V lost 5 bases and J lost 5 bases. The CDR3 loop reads CASSPLSGTGEKETQYF. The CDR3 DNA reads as TGTGCCAGCAGTCCGTTGAGCGGGACAGGGGAAAAGGAGACCCAGTACTTC.

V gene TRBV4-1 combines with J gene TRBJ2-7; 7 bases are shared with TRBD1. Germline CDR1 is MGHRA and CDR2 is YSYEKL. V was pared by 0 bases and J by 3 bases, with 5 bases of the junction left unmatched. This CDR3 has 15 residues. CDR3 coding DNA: TGCGCCAGCAGCCAAGACGGGACAGAAAACTACGAGCAGTACTTC. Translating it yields CASSQDGTENYEQYF.

The CDR3 DNA sequence: TGTGCCAGCAGACGGGGGGCTAACCTGTACGAGCAGTACTTC. This sequence encodes CASRRGANLYEQYF. The V and J genes are TRBV6-5 and TRBJ2-7, with D possibly being TRBD2 (7 bases). The V end was cut by 6 bases, the J end by 4 bases, with 16 bases between. Germline lookup yields CDR1 MNHEY and CDR2 SVGAGI. The CDR3 totals 14 residues.

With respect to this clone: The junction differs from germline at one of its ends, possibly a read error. The CDR3 reads CASSVEVGTSRETQYF. CDR3 DNA sequence: TGTGCCAGTAGTGTAGAAGTCGGGACTAGCAGGGAGACCCAGTACTTC. The chain is built from TRBV19 and TRBJ2-5, with 9 positions matching TRBD2. In germline, CDR1 is LNHDA, CDR2 SQIVND (reference sequence). The CDR3 contains 16 residues.